The rows below give T cell receptor beta chains drawn from one sample of a study of cytomegalovirus exposure and HLA in healthy donors. Sequencing was performed with immunoSEQ multiplex PCR; in TCRdb, only in-frame clones are kept and a portion is missing. Of 180,000 or so clones in the sample, about four fifths are singletons; the top ten hold about 1.5%. Sequenced sample: PBMCs. The source is a male donor in good health and CMV-seronegative. The conserved cysteine and the conserved F or W are not part of the CDR3 here. Each record gives: CDR3 length, V gene, CDR3 protein.

length: 11; V: TRBV7-6; CDR3: ASSQGTISPLH
length: 18; V: TRBV27; CDR3: ASSLSGHGTGRELNQPQH
length: 14; V: TRBV5-1; CDR3: ASSLETQQGANTIY
length: 11; V: TRBV7-2; CDR3: ASSTRRADTQY
length: 12; V: TRBV6-5; CDR3: ASSTTGLAGELF
length: 13; V: TRBV6-5; CDR3: ASSYPGTGGETQY
length: 14; V: TRBV5-5; CDR3: ASSLGPPRPYNEQF
length: 11; V: TRBV10-2; CDR3: ASSEARAGGAF
length: 11; V: TRBV25-1; CDR3: ASSAGQNYGYT
length: 12; V: TRBV25-1; CDR3: ASSEWGGGQPQH
length: 12; V: TRBV5-1; CDR3: ASSLDSLNQPQH
length: 13; V: TRBV18; CDR3: ASSPVGQSSYEQY
length: 10; V: TRBV30; CDR3: AWSVLGNEQY
length: 14; V: TRBV25-1; CDR3: ASSRRQGAAGTEAF
length: 14; V: TRBV5-1; CDR3: ASSLDPDSTPNEQF
length: 14; V: TRBV6-4; CDR3: ASSETSGSPIREQF
length: 18; V: TRBV4-2; CDR3: ASSQGNRDRRFQRSYEQY
length: 14; V: TRBV9; CDR3: ASSPYSLSGANVLT
length: 13; V: TRBV7-9; CDR3: ASSLASDGYYGYT
length: 14; V: TRBV28; CDR3: ASSKRWGTGADTQY
length: 11; V: TRBV5-8; CDR3: ASSWGDRYEQY
length: 10; V: TRBV13; CDR3: ASSLTAWSQY
length: 14; V: TRBV28; CDR3: ATTISGGGHYNEQF
length: 14; V: TRBV7-9; CDR3: ASQRGAAGFTDTQY
length: 12; V: TRBV18; CDR3: ASSRDRSTDTQY
length: 15; V: TRBV29-1; CDR3: SVSPPQRSVLGNEQF
length: 13; V: TRBV14; CDR3: ASSQGSSGYNEQF
length: 12; V: TRBV6-5; CDR3: AGGAGSGNQPQH
length: 15; V: TRBV18; CDR3: ASSPSMAGLSGNTIY
length: 17; V: TRBV27; CDR3: ASTLRRDRGTIGTYEQY
length: 13; V: TRBV10-1; CDR3: ASSKDRSPGNTIY
length: 12; V: TRBV18; CDR3: ASRGGRDGQPQH
length: 10; V: TRBV11-2; CDR3: ASGRGEREAF
length: 12; V: TRBV19; CDR3: ASNPWDRELGYT
length: 15; V: TRBV11-2; CDR3: ASSLAPRTGGNTEAF
length: 13; V: TRBV5-1; CDR3: ASSYDRRPNTEAF
length: 12; V: TRBV29-1; CDR3: SVEGRGGQDTQY
length: 12; V: TRBV2; CDR3: ASSNSGGAEEQY